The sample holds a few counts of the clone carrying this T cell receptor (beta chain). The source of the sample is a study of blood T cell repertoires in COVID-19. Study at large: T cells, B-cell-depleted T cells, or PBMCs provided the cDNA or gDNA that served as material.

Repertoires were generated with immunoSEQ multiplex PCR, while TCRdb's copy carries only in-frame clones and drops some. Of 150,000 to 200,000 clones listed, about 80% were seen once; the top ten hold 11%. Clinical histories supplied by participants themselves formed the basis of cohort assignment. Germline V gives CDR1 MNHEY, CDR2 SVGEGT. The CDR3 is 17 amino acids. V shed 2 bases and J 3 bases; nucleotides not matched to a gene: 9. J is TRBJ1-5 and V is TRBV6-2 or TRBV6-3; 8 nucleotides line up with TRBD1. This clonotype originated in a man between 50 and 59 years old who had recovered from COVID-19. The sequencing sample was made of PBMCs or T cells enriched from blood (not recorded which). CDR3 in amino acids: CASSYGTGTGSNQPQHF. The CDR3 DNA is TGTGCCAGCAGTTACGGAACCGGGACAGGTTCCAATCAGCCCCAGCATTTT.